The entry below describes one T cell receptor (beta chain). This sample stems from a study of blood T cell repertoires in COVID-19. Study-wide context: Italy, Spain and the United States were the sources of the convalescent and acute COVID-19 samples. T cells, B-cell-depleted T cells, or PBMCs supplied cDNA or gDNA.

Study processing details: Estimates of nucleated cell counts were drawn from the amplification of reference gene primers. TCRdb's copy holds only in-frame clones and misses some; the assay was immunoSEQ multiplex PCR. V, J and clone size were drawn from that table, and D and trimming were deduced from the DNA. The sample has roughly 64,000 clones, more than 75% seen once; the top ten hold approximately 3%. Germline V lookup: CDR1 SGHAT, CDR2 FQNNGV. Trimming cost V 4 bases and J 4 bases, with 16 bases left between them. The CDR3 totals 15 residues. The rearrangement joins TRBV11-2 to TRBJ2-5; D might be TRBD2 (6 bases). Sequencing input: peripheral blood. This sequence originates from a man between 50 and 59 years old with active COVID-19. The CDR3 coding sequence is TGTGCCAGCAGCTCCCCCCGGGGAGGAGGAGAGACCCAGTACTTC. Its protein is CASSSPRGGGETQYF.